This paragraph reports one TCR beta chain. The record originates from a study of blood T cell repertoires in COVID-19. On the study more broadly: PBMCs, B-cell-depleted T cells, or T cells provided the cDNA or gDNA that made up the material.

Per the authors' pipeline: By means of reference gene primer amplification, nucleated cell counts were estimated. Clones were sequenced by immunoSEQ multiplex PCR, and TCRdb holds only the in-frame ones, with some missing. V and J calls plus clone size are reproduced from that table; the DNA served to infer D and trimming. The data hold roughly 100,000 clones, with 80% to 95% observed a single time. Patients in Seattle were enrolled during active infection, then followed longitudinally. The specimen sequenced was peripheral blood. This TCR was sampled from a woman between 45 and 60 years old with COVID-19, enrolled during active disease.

CDR3 sequence: CASSISYNEQFF. For the CDR3, the DNA is TGTGCCAGTAGTATTTCGTACAATGAGCAGTTCTTC. The V gene is TRBV19, the J gene TRBJ2-1, with D hard to call. V shed 3 bases and J shed 4 bases, with 4 bases lying between them. This CDR3 contains 12 residues. Germline CDR1 and CDR2: LNHDA and SQIVND (reference sequence).